Below are 30 T cell receptor beta chains sequenced from a single sample in a study of T cells in Graves' hyperthyroidism and ophthalmopathy. Regions amplified from RNA transcripts were the TCR beta CDR3 regions. The primer set for the first-round RT-PCR of the TCR CDR3 was HTBI. A single record per CDR3 protein comes from TCRdb applying MiXCR to the multiplex PCR reads. Of hundreds of thousands of distinct CDR3 sequences listed, roughly 14% are singletons. The sample was blood. Receptors were obtained from a middle-aged woman with Graves' ophthalmopathy.

The table lists this clonotype with a few counts. The chain combines TRBV4-3 with TRBJ1-5, with D uncertain. Per the germline V gene, CDR1 is LGHNA and CDR2 is YSLEER. Trimming removed 0 bases at V and 3 bases at J, with 9 bases between. The CDR3 has 15 residues. The CDR3 region is CASSQDRTNNQPQHF. The CDR3 DNA reads as TGCGCCAGCAGCCAAGATCGCACGAACAATCAGCCCCAGCATTTT.

This clonotype has more than one count but fewer than ten. The chain combines TRBV28 with TRBJ2-2; no firm D call. The CDR3 has 16 amino acids. Germline values: CDR1 MDHEN, CDR2 SYDVKM. With 6 bases removed from V and 6 bases from J, the gap between germline ends came to 20 bases. For the CDR3, the DNA is TGTGCCAGCAGCTTCGGGTCGAGAATAGGATCCGGGGAGCTGTTTTTT. This gives the protein CASSFGSRIGSGELFF.

This clonotype was observed many times. One junction end disagrees with the germline gene, perhaps due to a read error. The chain links TRBV5-1 to TRBJ2-5; possibly TRBD1 for D (7 bases). Germline V gene lookup returns CDR1 SGHRS and CDR2 YFSETQ. This CDR3 has 13 amino acids. The CDR3 DNA sequence: TGTGCCAGCAGTTCCCAGGGGGGAGAGACCCAGTACTTC. This translates into CASSSQGGETQYF. Supplemented by reference TRBV5-1 and TRBJ2-5, the full variable domain reads KAGVTQTPRYLIKTRGQQVTLSCSPISGHRSVSWYQQTPGQGLQFLFEYFSETQRNKGNFPGRFSGRQFSNSRSEMNVSTLELGDSALYLCASSSQGGETQYFGPGTRLLVL.

This clonotype was found many times. The chain combines TRBV12-3 or TRBV12-4 with TRBJ1-2, with 7 bases that match TRBD1. The CDR3 sequence is 14 residues long. V lost 7 bases and J lost 5; bases outside the gene matches: 10. The chain's CDR3 is CASKPGQLFYGYTF. DNA for the CDR3: TGTGCCAGCAAACCGGGACAGTTATTTTATGGCTACACCTTC.

This clonotype has at least ten counts. The chain recombines TRBV6-2 or TRBV6-3 with TRBJ1-1; D is uncertain. The CDR3 covers 12 residues. Trimming stripped 3 bases from V and 11 bases from J, with 13 bases between. Germline assignment: CDR1 MNHEY and CDR2 SVGEGT. CDR3 sequence (DNA): TGTGCCAGCAGTTATGGCGGGCAGCGGGCTTTCTTT. Residues: CASSYGGQRAFF.

This clonotype was observed at least ten times. The chain recombines TRBV6-1 with TRBJ2-7; D may match TRBD1 or TRBD2 (5 bases each). Germline assignment: CDR1 MNHNS and CDR2 SASEGT. Trimming pared 6 bases from V and 3 bases from J, leaving 15 bases between. The CDR3 consists of 14 residues. The CDR3 here is CASRRRDGDYEQYF. The DNA of the CDR3 is TGTGCCAGCAGACGCCGGGACGGGGACTACGAGCAGTACTTC.

About this clonotype: A much larger clone differs from this one at a single base, so this may be a read error. The J gene is TRBJ2-7, the V gene TRBV12-5; D is unresolved. Germline-derived CDR1 and CDR2 are LGHNT and FRNRAP. The CDR3 is 12 amino acids. CDR3 amino acids: CASGLATYERYF. The CDR3, as DNA: TGTGCTAGTGGTTTGGCGACCTACGAGCGGTACTTC. The full variable domain, rest sourced from reference TRBV12-5 and TRBJ2-7, is DARVTQTPRHKVTEMGQEVTMRCQPILGHNTVFWYRQTMMQGLELLAYFRNRAPLDDSGMPKDRFSAEMPDATLATLKIQPSEPRDSAVYFCASGLATYERYFGPGTRLTVT.

The rearrangement uses TRBV2 and TRBJ2-2; no firm D call. With 6 bases removed from V and 4 bases from J, the gap between germline ends came to 12 bases. Germline V gene lookup returns CDR1 SNHLY and CDR2 FYNNEI. This CDR3 is 14 amino acids long. Here the CDR3 DNA reads TGTGCCAGCAGCGCTGTCGGTGGCACCGGGGAGCTGTTTTTT. This codes for CASSAVGGTGELFF.

This clonotype showed up many times. The rearrangement uses TRBV28 and TRBJ1-1; no clear D gene. V lost 6 bases to trimming and J lost 8 bases, with 16 bases between them. Germline values: CDR1 MDHEN, CDR2 SYDVKM. CDR3 length: 13 residues. In DNA, the CDR3 is TGTGCCAGCAGAGGCGGGTCGTGGGTGGAAGCTTTCTTT. Its translation: CASRGGSWVEAFF.

This clonotype was detected ten times or more. The chain uses TRBV6-1 and TRBJ2-5; TRBD2 might be the D (5 bases). The CDR3 length is 14 residues. Germline V gene sequence: CDR1 MNHNS, CDR2 SASEGT. V lost 2 bases, J lost 2 bases, and 9 bases lay in between. Written as DNA, the CDR3 is TGTGCCAGCAGTGAACTACTAGTACAAGAGACCCAGTACTTC. Protein product: CASSELLVQETQYF.

This clonotype was detected ten times or more. V gene TRBV28 combines with J gene TRBJ2-7; D gene unclear. The germline gives CDR1 MDHEN, CDR2 SYDVKM. Between the trimmed V and J ends, which lost 2 bases and 3 bases, there was a span of 11 bases. The CDR3 totals 14 residues. The CDR3 loop is CASSLGMPHYEQYF. The CDR3 nucleotides read TGTGCCAGCAGTTTAGGCATGCCCCACTACGAGCAGTACTTC.

The chain uses TRBV7-2 and TRBJ2-7; TRBD1 matches at 9 bases. Losses at the gene ends were 5 bases for V and 6 bases for J; bases not matched to a gene: 8. The CDR3 contains 14 residues. In germline, CDR1 is SGHTA, CDR2 FQGNSA. The chain's CDR3 is CASSPGQGLAEQYF. The CDR3 region has the DNA TGTGCCAGCAGCCCGGGACAGGGATTGGCCGAGCAGTACTTC.

This clonotype was picked up many times. The chain joins TRBV5-1 to TRBJ2-7; unclear D gene. V gave up 0 bases and J gave up 2 bases, with 15 bases separating them. Germline-derived CDR1 and CDR2 are SGHRS and YFSETQ. The CDR3 runs to 16 residues. The CDR3 DNA follows: TGCGCCAGCAGCTTGGCCTGGCAGTCAGTGGCCTACGAGCAGTACTTC. The encoded protein is CASSLAWQSVAYEQYF.

As for this clonotype: A much bigger clone sits one base away, suggesting this may be a read error. This chain connects TRBV6-1 to TRBJ1-2; 7 positions agree with TRBD1. V was clipped by 8 bases and J by 3 bases; unmatched bases: 3. Germline CDR1 and CDR2: MNHNS and SASEGT. The CDR3 covers 12 residues. CDR3 in DNA: TGTGCCAGCGGTGGACAGGACTATGGCTACACCTTC. Translated: CASGGQDYGYTF.

The chain employs TRBV19 and TRBJ1-1; possibly TRBD1 for D (6 bases). The V end was cut by 2 bases, the J end by 4 bases, with 11 bases between. The V gene's germline CDR1 is LNHDA and CDR2 SQIVND (reference sequence). The CDR3 is 14 amino acids. The CDR3 region has the DNA TGTGCCAGTAGTATAACAGGGAAACGCACTGAAGCTTTCTTT. Translation gives CASSITGKRTEAFF.

This clonotype showed up many times. The chain carries TRBV11-2 and TRBJ2-7; TRBD1 or TRBD2 may be the D gene (5 bases each). CDR3 length: 16 amino acids. Looked up from germline, CDR1 is SGHAT and CDR2 is FQNNGV. Trimming cost V 5 bases and J 1 base, with 18 bases left between them. The CDR3 reads CASSANRDAVSYEQYF. CDR3 bases: TGTGCCAGCAGCGCGAACCGGGACGCGGTGTCCTACGAGCAGTACTTC.

A few counts support this clonotype. V gene TRBV6-1 combines with J gene TRBJ2-7; 9 bases are shared with TRBD2. This CDR3 is 15 amino acids long. CDR1 is MNHNS and CDR2 is SASEGT in the germline V gene. Germline trimming cut 2 bases from V and 6 bases from J; bases unmatched to any gene: 8. For the CDR3, the DNA is TGTGCCAGCAGTGAACCCGGGACTAGCTGGTCCGAGCAGTACTTC. It is translated as CASSEPGTSWSEQYF.

This clonotype was seen ten or more times. The CDR3 protein is CACKASGSYEQYF. In DNA form, the CDR3 reads TGTGCCTGTAAGGCTAGCGGGTCCTACGAGCAGTACTTC. The chain employs TRBV30 and TRBJ2-7; 8 bases map to TRBD2. V lost 6 bases to trimming and J lost 1 base; unmatched junction nucleotides: 5. The germline V gene encodes CDR1 GTSNPN and CDR2 SVGIG (reference sequence). This CDR3 comprises 13 residues.

This clonotype has only a few counts. The chain combines TRBV29-1 with TRBJ1-2; D is unclear. The CDR3 has 12 residues. The germline CDR1 and CDR2 sequences are SQVTM and ANQGSEA. Trimming removed 3 bases from V and 4 bases from J, with 9 bases in between. As DNA, the CDR3 is TGCAGCGTTGAGAGCCCCACCTATGGCTACACCTTC. Translating it yields CSVESPTYGYTF.

This clonotype was detected many times. The V and J genes are TRBV11-3 and TRBJ2-5, with TRBD1 matching over 9 bases. CDR1 is SGHNT, CDR2 YENEEA, per germline. V dropped 5 bases and J dropped 3; count of bases not matched to a gene: 7. The CDR3 covers 15 residues. Written as DNA, the CDR3 is TGTGCCAGCAGCCACGGGACAGGGAGGGAAGAGACCCAGTACTTC. It translates to CASSHGTGREETQYF.

The V gene is TRBV4-3, the J gene TRBJ2-5; D is unresolved. Germline values: CDR1 LGHNA, CDR2 YSLEER. The CDR3 totals 15 residues. V shed 1 base and J shed 5 bases, with 14 bases lying between them. The CDR3, as DNA: TGCGCCAGCAGCCAAGTACTGGCTCGGTGGGAGACCCAGTACTTC. Protein product: CASSQVLARWETQYF.

The J gene is TRBJ2-7, the V gene TRBV11-3, with D perhaps being TRBD1 or TRBD2 (5 bases each). V lost 2 bases and J lost 3, with 14 bases in between. The CDR3 is 15 amino acids. Germline V lookup: CDR1 SGHNT, CDR2 YENEEA. Here the CDR3 reads CASSLLGTIDYEQYF. CDR3 nucleotides: TGTGCCAGCAGCTTACTGGGGACGATCGACTACGAGCAGTACTTC.

This clonotype was recorded at least ten times. This rearrangement joins TRBV30 to TRBJ1-1, with 8 bases lining up with TRBD1. In germline, CDR1 is GTSNPN, CDR2 SVGIG (reference sequence). CDR3 length: 14 residues. The J segment lost 4 bases and the V segment lost 0 bases, leaving 4 bases of the junction unmatched. Here the CDR3 reads CAWSVDRGGTEAFF. In nucleotides, the CDR3 is TGTGCCTGGAGTGTTGACAGGGGAGGCACTGAAGCTTTCTTT. Full variable domain (missing parts from reference TRBV30 and TRBJ1-1): SQTIHQWPATLVQPVGSPLSLECTVEGTSNPNLYWYRQAAGRGLQLLFYSVGIGQISSEVPQNLSASRPQDRQFILSSKKLLLSDSGFYLCAWSVDRGGTEAFFGQGTRLTVV.

This clonotype was seen repeatedly, ten times or more. The rearrangement uses TRBV12-3 or TRBV12-4 and TRBJ1-5; D possibly corresponds to TRBD1 (5 bases). The length of the CDR3 is 19 residues. Trimming removed 4 bases at V and 6 bases at J, with 28 bases between. CDR3 bases: TGTGCCAGCAGTTCCCTCCCCTATCGGATCAGGGAAACGGCTCAGCCCCAGCATTTT. It codes for CASSSLPYRIRETAQPQHF.

This clonotype occurred many times. CDR3 in DNA: TGTGCCAGCAGCATGACTCACGGGACAGACTACGAGCAGTACTTC. Encoded protein: CASSMTHGTDYEQYF. The J gene is TRBJ2-7, the V gene TRBV7-3, with 7 bases matching TRBD1. The V gene's germline CDR1 is SGHTA and CDR2 FQGTGA. This CDR3 is built from 15 residues. V lost 5 bases and J lost 3; bases outside the gene matches: 10.

This clonotype was counted ten times or more. CDR3 amino acids: CASSLSNAQETQYF. CDR3 nucleotide sequence: TGCGCCAGCAGCTTGAGCAACGCTCAAGAGACCCAGTACTTC. The V call is TRBV5-1, the J call TRBJ2-5; D unclear. V lost 1 base and J lost 2, with 9 bases in between. The CDR3 runs to 14 residues. Germline V gene sequence: CDR1 SGHRS, CDR2 YFSETQ.

This clonotype was detected many times. The genes are TRBV14 and TRBJ1-1; D is unresolved. V gave up 0 bases and J gave up 1 base, with 3 bases separating them. The CDR3 covers 13 residues. Per germline, CDR1 SGHDN and CDR2 FVKESK. DNA for the CDR3: TGTGCCAGCAGCCAAGACAGGAACACTGAAGCTTTCTTT. Amino acid sequence: CASSQDRNTEAFF. The full variable domain, its missing parts supplied by reference TRBV14 and TRBJ1-1, is EAGVTQFPSHSVIEKGQTVTLRCDPISGHDNLYWYRRVMGKEIKFLLHFVKESKQDESGMPNNRFLAERTGGTYSTLKVQPAELEDSGVYFCASSQDRNTEAFFGQGTRLTVV.

On this clonotype itself: This may be a read error, as it is one base from a much larger clone. The J gene is TRBJ2-5, the V gene TRBV4-3, with TRBD1 as a possible D gene (6 bases). This CDR3 has 13 residues. The V end was cut by 1 base, the J end by 4 bases, with 7 bases between. CDR1 is LGHNA and CDR2 is YSLEER in the germline V gene. CDR3 protein: CASSQVQGETQYF. Written as DNA, the CDR3 is TGCGCCAGCAGCCAAGTACAGGGAGAGACCCAGTACTTC.

This clonotype was detected many times. The chain is built from TRBV28 and TRBJ2-7; D call uncertain. Per the germline V gene, CDR1 is MDHEN and CDR2 is SYDVKM. V lost 6 bases to trimming and J lost 7 bases, with 22 bases between them. The CDR3 has 15 amino acids. The chain's CDR3 is CASSSNAFPRGEQYF. In DNA, the CDR3 is TGTGCCAGCAGCTCCAACGCATTTCCCAGAGGTGAGCAGTACTTC.

This rearrangement joins TRBV12-3 or TRBV12-4 to TRBJ2-2, with TRBD2 matching over 11 bases. There are 17 residues in the CDR3. V lost 3 bases, J lost 4 bases, and 7 bases stayed unmatched. The CDR3 coding sequence is TGTGCCAGCAGTTTCACTAGCGGGAGTCGTAGCACCGGGGAGCTGTTTTTT. Amino acid sequence: CASSFTSGSRSTGELFF.